This T cell receptor (beta chain) was captured by sequencing in a study of CD8+ T cells in alopecia areata. TCR sequencing used cDNA made by reverse transcription of extracted RNA. Here immunoSEQ multiplex PCR was the method, and the copy in TCRdb shows in-frame clones only, minus some. The table lists 110,000 to 150,000 clones, roughly 52% of them singletons. Indicated treatment: oral pan-JAK inhibitor, 5-10 mg twice daily. This clonotype was sampled from a human donor with alopecia areata. Sample: CD8+ T cells sorted from blood, taken at week 4, from a patient treated with tofacitinib.

The CDR3 spells CASSSWDNSYEQYF. As DNA, the CDR3 is TGTGCCAGCAGCAGTTGGGACAACTCCTACGAGCAGTACTTC. The chain recombines TRBV5-4 with TRBJ2-7; tentatively, D is TRBD1 (6 bases). Germline values: CDR1 SGHNT, CDR2 YYREEE (reference sequence). The CDR3 length is 14 residues. V was shortened by 4 bases and J by 0 bases, with 11 bases between the two germline ends.